This T cell receptor beta chain was identified in a study of blood T cell repertoires in COVID-19. About the study: T cells, B-cell-depleted T cells, or PBMCs provided the cDNA or gDNA that served as material.

The junction had 10 bases not matched to a gene; V was cut back by 8 bases and J by 8 bases. CDR1 and CDR2 (germline): LGHDT, YNNKEL (reference sequence). CDR3 length: 14 residues. In the authors' workflow: Using reference gene primer amplification, nucleated cell counts were estimated. TCRdb's copy holds only in-frame clones and misses some; the assay was immunoSEQ multiplex PCR. The V and J calls and clone size were taken over from that table, and D and trimming were inferred from the DNA. The sample lists roughly 480,000 clones, roughly 89% seen once, with around 0.92% in the top ten. The V call is TRBV3-1 (or the pseudogene TRBV3-2), the J call TRBJ2-1; 9 bases are shared with TRBD2. Sequences were obtained from peripheral blood. The TCR sequence derives from a man younger than 30 with COVID-19, enrolled during active disease. The DNA for the CDR3 is TGTGCCAGCGGATCAGCCGGGACTAGCTATGAGCAGTTCTTC. It encodes CASGSAGTSYEQFF.